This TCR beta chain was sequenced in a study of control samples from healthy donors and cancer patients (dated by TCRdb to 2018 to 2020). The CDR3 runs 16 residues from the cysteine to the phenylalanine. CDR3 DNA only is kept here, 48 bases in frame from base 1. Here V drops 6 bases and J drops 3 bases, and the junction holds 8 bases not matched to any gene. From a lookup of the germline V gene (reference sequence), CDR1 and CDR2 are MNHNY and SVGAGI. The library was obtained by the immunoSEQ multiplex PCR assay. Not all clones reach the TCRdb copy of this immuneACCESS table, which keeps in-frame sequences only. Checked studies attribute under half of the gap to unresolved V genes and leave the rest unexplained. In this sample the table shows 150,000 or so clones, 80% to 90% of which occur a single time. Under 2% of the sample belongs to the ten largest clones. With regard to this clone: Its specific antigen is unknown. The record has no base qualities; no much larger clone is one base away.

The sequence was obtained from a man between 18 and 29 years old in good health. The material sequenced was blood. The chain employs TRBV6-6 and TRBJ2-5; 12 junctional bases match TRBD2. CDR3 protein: CASRLKLAGGEETQYF. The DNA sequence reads TGTGCCAGCAGGCTTAAACTAGCGGGGGGTGAAGAGACCCAGTACTTC.